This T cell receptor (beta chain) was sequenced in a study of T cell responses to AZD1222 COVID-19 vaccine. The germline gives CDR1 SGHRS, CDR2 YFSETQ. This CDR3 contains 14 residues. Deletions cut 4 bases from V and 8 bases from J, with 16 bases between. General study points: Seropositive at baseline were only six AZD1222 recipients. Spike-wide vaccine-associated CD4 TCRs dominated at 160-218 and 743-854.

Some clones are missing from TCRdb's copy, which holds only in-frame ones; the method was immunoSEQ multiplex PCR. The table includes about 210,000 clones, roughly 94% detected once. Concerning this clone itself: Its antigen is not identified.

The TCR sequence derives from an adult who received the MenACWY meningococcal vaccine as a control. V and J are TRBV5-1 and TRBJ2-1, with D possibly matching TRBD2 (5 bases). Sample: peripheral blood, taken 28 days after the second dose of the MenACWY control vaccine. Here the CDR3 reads CASSMAGGLDEQFF. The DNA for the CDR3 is TGCGCCAGCAGCATGGCAGGTGGACTCGATGAGCAGTTCTTC.